Detailed here is one T cell receptor (beta chain). The data were obtained in a study of T-cell memory formation after mild COVID-19. TCRdb re-analysed the 5' RACE reads in MiXCR, keeping a single row per CDR3 protein. Seen here are hundreds of thousands of distinct CDR3 sequences, 23% observed once, and the top ten hold around 14%. The source of this sequence is an adult woman who had mild COVID-19 (a few samples of this study predate the infection). Cell type and time point are not known. Material for sequencing was PBMCs or a T cell subset sorted from them (not recorded which).

This chain's CDR3 is CSAGEARNTEAFF. The CDR3 nucleotides read TGCAGTGCTGGGGAGGCTAGGAACACTGAAGCTTTCTTT. The rearrangement joins TRBV20-1 to TRBJ1-1, with D unresolved. With 5 bases removed from V and 1 base from J, the gap between germline ends came to 11 bases. The germline gives CDR1 DFQATT, CDR2 SNEGSKA (reference sequence). CDR3 size: 13 residues.